This T cell receptor beta chain was sequenced during a study of human T cells and chemical hapten exposure. About the research overall: DPC at 0.01% went onto the upper back in patch tests, read at 6 days. Overall study results and limits: The formation of large CDR3 similarity clusters by expanded TCRs significantly exceeded that of controls.

MiXCR, applied by TCRdb to the RACE reads, yields one record per CDR3 protein. Here the sample spans about 82,000 distinct CDR3 sequences, 6.6% being singletons. As concerns this clonotype: Its antigen is not known.

CDR1 is ENHRY and CDR2 is SYGVKD in the germline V gene. V lost 6 bases and J lost 7, with 19 bases in between. This CDR3 region has 14 residues. Stated time point: patch test 2, 6 weeks after DPC sensitization. The treatment: therapeutic diphenylcyclopropenone sensitization with weekly scalp DPC. Researchers sampled blood before each patch test went on. The authors extracted total RNA from unfractionated whole blood. This rearrangement joins TRBV10-3 to TRBJ2-7; D is possibly TRBD1 (8 bases). The TCR sequence derives from a woman younger than 45 with alopecia areata. Some clones in this sample may be carry-over from other donors' samples. The sample here was whole blood, taken in connection with sensitization to the hapten diphenylcyclopropenone (DPC). The CDR3 DNA reads as TGTGCCATCAGGAACAGGGGGGGCCCGAATGAGCAGTACTTC. As protein: CAIRNRGGPNEQYF.